Listed below are T cell receptor beta chains from one sample, sequenced in a study of T-cell memory formation after mild COVID-19. TCRdb re-called the 5' RACE reads through MiXCR, storing one row per CDR3 protein. The sample contains about 170,000 distinct CDR3 sequences, roughly 13% of which appear only once. The sample comprised PBMCs or a T cell subset sorted from them (not recorded which). Every receptor here comes from a man aged 18 to 29 who had mild COVID-19 (a few samples of this study predate the infection). Cell type and time point are not known. Each CDR3 is given with its conserved first and last residue. D genes are given only for firm matches. Expanded clones are given a class, and other clones once, few, many or no size at all.

j_call d_call v_call clone_size cdr3_aa cdr3_nt
TRBJ2-4 TRBD2 TRBV7-2 - CASSLGLAGVLSHF TGTGCCAGCAGCTTAGGACTAGCGGGGGTCCTTTCGCACTTC
TRBJ2-5 TRBD1 TRBV13 - CASSFGQGTETQYF TGTGCCAGCAGCTTCGGACAGGGCACTGAGACCCAGTACTTC
TRBJ2-3 - TRBV6-2/TRBV6-3 few CASSSQGTDTQYF TGTGCCAGCAGTTCACAGGGAACAGATACGCAGTATTTT
TRBJ1-1 - TRBV20-1 - CSATTFGTEAFF TGCAGTGCTACTACCTTTGGCACTGAAGCTTTCTTT
TRBJ1-2 - TRBV20-1 - CSASRDTNYGYTF TGCAGTGCTAGTCGGGACACCAACTATGGCTACACCTTC
TRBJ2-5 - TRBV7-7 - CASSFGAGDAQETQYF TGTGCTAGCAGCTTTGGGGCAGGGGACGCCCAAGAGACCCAGTACTTC
TRBJ2-7 TRBD1 TRBV7-9 - CASSPGQGIYEQYF TGTGCCAGCAGTCCGGGACAGGGGATCTACGAGCAGTACTTC
TRBJ2-3 TRBD2 TRBV2 few CASSERAGGRTDTQYF TGTGCCAGCAGTGAACGGGCGGGGGGCCGCACAGATACGCAGTATTTT
TRBJ2-3 TRBD2 TRBV6-2/TRBV6-3 few CASSPSGGSDTQYF TGTGCCAGCAGTCCCAGCGGGGGCTCAGATACGCAGTATTTT
TRBJ2-5 TRBD2 TRBV20-1 few CSARRLAGDQETQYF TGCAGTGCGCGAAGACTAGCGGGGGACCAAGAGACCCAGTACTTC
TRBJ2-5 - TRBV6-5 few CASSSRLGGTQYF TGTGCCAGCAGTTCCCGTCTCGGGGGGACCCAGTACTTC
TRBJ1-5 - TRBV2 - CASSVVAGVNQPQHF TGTGCCAGCAGTGTGGTGGCGGGGGTTAATCAGCCCCAGCATTTT
TRBJ2-5 - TRBV11-2 few CASSYHFAPETQYF TGTGCCAGCAGCTACCACTTCGCCCCAGAGACCCAGTACTTC
TRBJ1-1 - TRBV20-1 - CSARDRNTEAFF TGCAGTGCTAGAGACAGGAACACTGAAGCTTTCTTT
TRBJ2-4 - TRBV12-3/TRBV12-4 few CASSYGPIQYF TGTGCCAGCAGTTATGGGCCTATTCAGTACTTC
TRBJ2-7 - TRBV6-1 - CASRTPSSYEQYF TGTGCCAGCAGGACGCCTAGCTCCTACGAGCAGTACTTC